Each of the 26 T cell receptor beta chains below was sequenced from the same sample in a study of blood T cell repertoires in COVID-19. This table comes from immunoSEQ multiplex PCR, and its TCRdb copy is limited to in-frame clones, with some not included. This table has about 39,000 clones, about 89% appearing once. The sequencing input was peripheral blood. The receptors originated from a middle-aged man with active COVID-19.

This clone was observed once. The chain links TRBV19 to TRBJ1-2, with D possibly being TRBD1 (6 bases). CDR1 LNHDA and CDR2 SQIVND come from the germline V gene (reference sequence). CDR3 length: 13 residues. Trimming left V 7 bases short and J 2 bases short, with 11 bases between. This chain's CDR3 is CASTQGGNYGYTF. CDR3 DNA sequence: TGTGCCAGTACCCAAGGGGGAAACTATGGCTACACCTTC.

The chain carries TRBV24-1 and TRBJ2-1; no clear D gene. V was pared by 6 bases and J by 3 bases, with 8 bases between. CDR1 is KGHDR and CDR2 is SFDVKD in the germline V gene. The length of the CDR3 is 13 residues. The CDR3 reads CATSTPGYNEQFF. CDR3 bases: TGTGCCACCAGTACGCCGGGCTACAATGAGCAGTTCTTC.

The chain uses TRBV5-1 and TRBJ2-1; 8 nucleotides line up with TRBD2. The CDR3 spans 15 residues. V trimming: 1 base; J trimming: 2 bases; junction bases outside the gene matches: 2. Germline V gene sequence: CDR1 SGHRS, CDR2 YFSETQ. The CDR3 reads CASSLLGLAYNEQFF. The CDR3 DNA reads TGCGCCAGCAGCTTGTTGGGACTAGCCTACAATGAGCAGTTCTTC.

The genes are TRBV9 and TRBJ2-3, with 12 bases matching TRBD2. V was clipped by 4 bases and J by 2 bases; unmatched bases: 5. The germline V gene encodes CDR1 SGDLS and CDR2 YYNGEE. The CDR3 extends over 16 amino acids. CDR3 nucleotides: TGTGCCAGCAGCTCCCCTAGCGGGAGGGTCACAGATACGCAGTATTTT. Translating it yields CASSSPSGRVTDTQYF.

This chain links TRBV30 with TRBJ1-4; D not certain. The CDR3 loop spans 13 amino acids. V was cut by 1 base and J by 5 bases, with 8 bases left in between. Germline V gene lookup returns CDR1 GTSNPN and CDR2 SVGIG (reference sequence). CDR3 protein: CAWSDRPNEKLFF. CDR3 DNA: TGTGCCTGGAGTGACAGACCCAATGAAAAACTGTTTTTT.

The chain links TRBV18 to TRBJ2-2, with D uncertain. CDR3 length equals 13 residues. CDR1 and CDR2 (germline): KGHSH, LQKENI. V dropped 3 bases and J dropped 4 bases, with 6 bases sitting between them. The DNA for the CDR3 is TGTGCCAGCTCACCTTCGGGCACCGGGGAGCTGTTTTTT. Amino acids: CASSPSGTGELFF.

This chain joins TRBV11-2 and TRBJ2-5; 9 positions agree with TRBD2. Germline V CDR1 and CDR2: SGHAT, FQNNGV. The CDR3 runs to 18 residues. J was trimmed by 5 bases and V by 2 bases; bases with no gene match: 15. The CDR3 sequence: CASSLSTTLAGVDETQYF. CDR3 DNA: TGTGCCAGCAGCTTATCAACCACTTTAGCGGGAGTCGATGAGACCCAGTACTTC.

The DNA for the CDR3 is TGTGCCAGCAGCGTTAGCGGGAGGGCCGGAAATGAGCAGTTCTTC. Its translation: CASSVSGRAGNEQFF. V and J are TRBV9 and TRBJ2-1, with 11 positions matching TRBD2. CDR3 size: 15 residues. Germline-derived CDR1 and CDR2 are SGDLS and YYNGEE. The junction had 5 bases not matched to a gene; V was cut back by 2 bases and J by 7 bases. Full variable domain (rest looked up from reference TRBV9 and TRBJ2-1): DSGVTQTPKHLITATGQRVTLRCSPRSGDLSVYWYQQSLDQGLQFLIQYYNGEERAKGNILERFSAQQFPDLHSELNLSSLELGDSALYFCASSVSGRAGNEQFFGPGTRLTVL.

V gene TRBV24-1 combines with J gene TRBJ2-2, with 10 bases that match TRBD1. The CDR3 consists of 17 residues. The germline V gene has CDR1 KGHDR and CDR2 SFDVKD. The junction had 5 bases not matched to a gene; V was cut back by 2 bases and J by 3 bases. The chain's CDR3 is CATSDSKTGGYTGELFF. For the CDR3, the DNA is TGTGCCACCAGTGATTCGAAGACAGGGGGCTACACCGGGGAGCTGTTTTTT.

The V and J genes are TRBV19 and TRBJ2-1, with TRBD1 identical over 8 bases. Germline-derived CDR1 and CDR2 are LNHDA and SQIVND (reference sequence). The CDR3 covers 13 residues. V lost 4 bases, J lost 6 bases, and 2 bases stayed unmatched. Here the CDR3 DNA reads TGTGCCAGTAGTAGGACAGGGTTCAATGAGCAGTTCTTC. Amino acids: CASSRTGFNEQFF.

The rearrangement uses TRBV14 and TRBJ2-1; D possibly corresponds to TRBD1 (6 bases). V dropped 4 bases and J dropped 1 base, with 14 bases sitting between them. CDR3 length: 16 amino acids. CDR1 is SGHDN, CDR2 FVKESK, per germline. In nucleotides, the CDR3 is TGTGCCAGCAGCCCCCTCAGGGGCTTATCCTACAATGAGCAGTTCTTC. It specifies CASSPLRGLSYNEQFF.

The V and J genes are TRBV6-4 and TRBJ2-5; 8 bases align to TRBD1. V shed 5 bases and J 5 bases; nucleotides not matched to a gene: 4. The CDR3 covers 13 residues. Per germline, CDR1 MRHNA and CDR2 SNTAGT. The CDR3 here is CASSFRQGETQYF. CDR3 in DNA: TGTGCCAGCAGTTTTAGACAGGGGGAGACCCAGTACTTC.

The chain carries TRBV10-2 and TRBJ1-1, with D perhaps matching TRBD1 (6 bases). Germline CDR1 and CDR2: WSHSY and SAAADI. Trimming took off 8 bases at V and 8 bases at J, with 12 bases between the two ends. The CDR3 is made up of 11 amino acids. The CDR3 DNA is TGCGCCAGCTGCTCAGGGGAGGAAGCTTTCTTT. It specifies CASCSGEEAFF.

The DNA of the CDR3 is TGTGCCAGCACCCGAATGGGAGGGGTCTTCTCCTACGAGCAGTACTTC. It is translated as CASTRMGGVFSYEQYF. The genes are TRBV6-4 and TRBJ2-7; 7 bases are a match to TRBD2. The CDR3 extends over 16 amino acids. V gave up 7 bases and J gave up 0 bases; unmatched junction bases: 12. Germline CDR1 is MRHNA and CDR2 is SNTAGT.

Worth noting for this clone: Its ends do not fully match the called genes, so a read error is possible. The V and J genes are TRBV7-7 and TRBJ2-5, with 11 bases lining up with TRBD1. Germline-derived CDR1 and CDR2 are SSHAT and FNYEAQ (reference sequence). This CDR3 is 15 amino acids long. CDR3 residues: CASSFGQGAGETQYF. In DNA, the CDR3 is TGTGCTAGCAGCTTCGGACAGGGGGCAGGAGAGACCCAGTACTTC.

The chain carries TRBV19 and TRBJ1-2, with 7 bases identical to TRBD1. The CDR3 is 14 residues long. With V trimmed by 10 bases and J by 4 bases, 12 bases remained unmatched. Germline-derived CDR1 and CDR2 are LNHDA and SQIVND (reference sequence). The CDR3 region is CAIAGSTGSYGYTF. As DNA, the CDR3 is TGTGCCATCGCCGGGTCGACAGGGAGCTATGGCTACACCTTC.

This chain links TRBV2 with TRBJ2-3; 8 positions agree with TRBD2. Germline V gene data show CDR1 as SNHLY and CDR2 as FYNNEI. V was clipped by 6 bases and J by 5 bases; unmatched bases: 10. The CDR3 runs to 15 residues. CDR3 residues: CASSVAGIRKDTQYF. In DNA, the CDR3 is TGTGCCAGCAGCGTAGCGGGAATTAGGAAAGATACGCAGTATTTT. The entire variable domain, with the rest obtained from reference TRBV2 and TRBJ2-3, is as follows: EPEVTQTPSHQVTQMGQEVILRCVPISNHLYFYWYRQILGQKVEFLVSFYNNEISEKSEIFDDQFSVERPDGSNFTLKIRSTKLEDSAMYFCASSVAGIRKDTQYFGPGTRLTVL.

The V call is TRBV7-8, the J call TRBJ2-7, with 7 bases that match TRBD1. Germline V gene lookup returns CDR1 SGHVS and CDR2 FQNEAQ. The CDR3 has 15 amino acids. The ends lost 1 base at V and 4 bases at J; junction bases unmatched: 7. CDR3: CASSLVTGLDYEQYF. The CDR3 DNA reads TGTGCCAGCAGCTTAGTGACAGGGCTTGATTACGAGCAGTACTTC.

V usage is TRBV6-5 and J usage is TRBJ2-3, with 10 nucleotides matching TRBD2. Germline lookup yields CDR1 MNHEY and CDR2 SVGAGI. Germline trimming cut 7 bases from V and 6 bases from J; bases unmatched to any gene: 7. The CDR3 is made up of 14 amino acids. The CDR3 bases are TGTGCCAGCACCTCCACTAGCGGGGTGGATACGCAGTATTTT. Translation gives CASTSTSGVDTQYF.

The rearrangement joins TRBV23-1 to TRBJ1-6; the match to TRBD1 covers 7 bases. TRBV23-1 qualifies as an ORF whose function is uncertain. This CDR3 has 15 residues. Trimming cost V 2 bases and J 11 bases; bases outside gene matches: 9. CDR3 in amino acids: CASSQARGLGAPLHF. CDR3 in DNA: TGCGCCAGCAGTCAAGCGAGGGGGCTAGGTGCACCCCTCCACTTT.

CDR3 DNA sequence: TGTGCCAGCAGCCAAGTTGGCGATACGCAGTATTTT. It specifies CASSQVGDTQYF. V usage is TRBV4-2 and J usage is TRBJ2-3; D gene ambiguous. Trimming stripped 1 base from V and 6 bases from J, with 5 bases between. From germline, CDR1 is LGHNA and CDR2 YNFKEQ. This CDR3 comprises 12 residues.

The gene calls are TRBV5-1 and TRBJ1-1; the match to TRBD1 covers 10 bases. The CDR3 runs to 14 residues. V was pared by 4 bases and J by 7 bases, with 7 bases of the junction left unmatched. Germline-derived CDR1 and CDR2 are SGHRS and YFSETQ. In nucleotides, the CDR3 is TGCGCCAGCAGCCACCCAGGGACAGGGGTTGAAGCTTTCTTT. It yields the protein CASSHPGTGVEAFF.

This chain links TRBV5-1 with TRBJ1-5, with a tentative D call TRBD1 (5 bases). In germline, CDR1 is SGHRS, CDR2 YFSETQ. Trimming left V 5 bases short and J 2 bases short, with 14 bases between. The length of the CDR3 is 15 residues. The DNA of the CDR3 is TGCGCCAGCAGTCTAATTGGGGGGGGCAATCAGCCCCAGCATTTT. Translated, it gives CASSLIGGGNQPQHF.

This chain joins TRBV7-2 and TRBJ1-2; D perhaps matches TRBD1 (5 bases). The V end was cut by 5 bases, the J end by 1 base, with 11 bases between. The CDR3 totals 14 residues. Germline V CDR1 and CDR2: SGHTA, FQGNSA. CDR3 in amino acids: CASSPLGGNYGYTF. CDR3 in DNA: TGTGCCAGCAGCCCTCTGGGGGGTAACTATGGCTACACCTTC.

A few counts support this clone. CDR3 nucleotides: TGCAGCGTTTCCGACAGGGTTGAAGCTTTCTTT. Its translation: CSVSDRVEAFF. The V call is TRBV29-1, the J call TRBJ1-1; TRBD1 agrees at 7 bases. This CDR3 spans 11 amino acids. The V gene's germline CDR1 is SQVTM and CDR2 ANQGSEA. The J segment lost 7 bases and the V segment lost 5 bases, leaving 4 bases of the junction unmatched.

This clone is categorized as medium-sized (0.01 to 0.1%). V usage is TRBV6-5 and J usage is TRBJ1-4; perhaps TRBD1 as D (5 bases). Germline V gene lookup returns CDR1 MNHEY and CDR2 SVGAGI. There are 15 residues in the CDR3. V shed 0 bases and J shed 3 bases, with 8 bases lying between them. CDR3 sequence: CASSYSKGANEKLFF. In DNA, the CDR3 is TGTGCCAGCAGTTACTCGAAAGGGGCTAATGAAAAACTGTTTTTT.